This T cell receptor (beta chain) emerged from a study of blood T cell repertoires in COVID-19. Across the whole study: There were acute and convalescent COVID-19 samples, and they came from the United States, Italy and Spain.

The table came from immunoSEQ multiplex PCR; TCRdb's copy has only in-frame clones and leaves some out. The table has fewer than 130,000 clones, 87% seen once. The CDR3 is made up of 13 amino acids. Germline V gene lookup returns CDR1 SGDLS and CDR2 YYNGEE. V was trimmed by 4 bases and J by 5 bases, leaving 11 bases between them. The receptor comes from a human donor in a cohort sampled during active COVID-19. The material sequenced was peripheral blood. The rearrangement links TRBV9 to TRBJ2-3, with D tentatively TRBD2 (5 bases). Here the CDR3 DNA reads TGTGCCAGCAGCCCTACCCGGGAAGATACGCAGTATTTT. This translates into CASSPTREDTQYF.